This T cell receptor (beta chain) is from a study of cytomegalovirus exposure and HLA in healthy donors. Notes on the study in general: Across donors, presence/absence analyses took sequencing depth to be roughly uniform.

This clone was observed a single time. The target antigen is unknown. Primers for the PCR totalled 60 Vbeta and 13 Jbeta. Method: immunoSEQ multiplex PCR; TCRdb's copy keeps in-frame clones and lacks some. The sample consists of roughly 120,000 clones, roughly 77% of them appearing once. The source material was PBMCs. This receptor was taken from a man aged 40-50 years in good health and CMV-seronegative.

The CDR3 here is CASNRDFGYTF. CDR3 DNA: TGTGCCAGCAACAGGGATTTTGGCTACACCTTC. The V gene is TRBV28, the J gene TRBJ1-2; possibly TRBD1 for D (6 bases). V lost 7 bases and J 7 bases, leaving 10 bases between the germline ends. The CDR3 totals 11 residues. Per the germline V gene, CDR1 is MDHEN and CDR2 is SYDVKM.